The 22 T cell receptor beta chains presented below share a single source sample, sequenced in a study of blood T cells in healthy people across ages. Next came a second PCR, run for 7 to 11 cycles, which used a sample-barcoded 5' primer along with a J-beta primer mix. MiXCR was run by TCRdb on the 5' RACE reads, yielding one entry per CDR3 protein. The data show approximately 580,000 distinct CDR3 sequences, about 25% seen once. These sequences were also reported in another study, on T cells of mothers and their children.

Sequences were obtained from blood. These receptors were obtained from a boy aged 5-17 years in good health.

This chain's CDR3 is CASSVLASGGSNEQFF. The CDR3 DNA reads TGTGCCAGCAGCGTACTGGCTAGCGGGGGGTCCAATGAGCAGTTCTTC. The rearrangement joins TRBV9 to TRBJ2-5; 11 nucleotides agree with TRBD2. The J call may be incorrect, as the DNA end agrees better with TRBJ2-1. Germline-derived CDR1 and CDR2 are SGDLS and YYNGEE. There are 16 residues in the CDR3.

The chain recombines TRBV4-3 with TRBJ1-4; maybe TRBD1 (5 bases). The germline V and J ends were trimmed by 0 bases and 10 bases, with 12 bases remaining between them. Germline V gene lookup returns CDR1 LGHNA and CDR2 YSLEER. This CDR3 has 14 residues. The CDR3 here is CASSQEVITGKLFF. Here the CDR3 DNA reads TGCGCCAGCAGCCAAGAGGTGATAACAGGAAAACTGTTTTTT.

The chain carries TRBV19 and TRBJ2-5, with 8 bases aligning to TRBD2. Trimming cost V 5 bases and J 4 bases; bases outside gene matches: 12. Germline-derived CDR1 and CDR2 are LNHDA and SQIVND (reference sequence). The CDR3 length is 16 residues. CDR3 protein: CASSLIAGTIRETQYF. The CDR3 DNA reads TGTGCCAGTAGTCTCATAGCGGGAACTATTAGAGAGACCCAGTACTTC.

The CDR3 bases are TGCAGTGCTAGGCGGGAGGACTACGAGCAGTACTTC. It yields the protein CSARREDYEQYF. The rearrangement uses TRBV20-1 and TRBJ2-7, with 8 bases that match TRBD2. The J segment lost 3 bases and the V segment lost 3 bases, leaving 1 base of the junction unmatched. From germline, CDR1 is DFQATT and CDR2 SNEGSKA (reference sequence). CDR3 length: 12 amino acids.

J is TRBJ1-4 and V is TRBV20-1; a possible D gene is TRBD1 (6 bases). V lost 0 bases and J 8 bases, leaving 16 bases between the germline ends. The CDR3 runs to 15 residues. The germline CDR1 and CDR2 sequences are DFQATT and SNEGSKA (reference sequence). The CDR3 protein is CSARDKYRVGEKLFF. The CDR3 DNA is TGCAGTGCTAGAGATAAATACAGGGTGGGAGAAAAACTGTTTTTT.

V usage is TRBV11-1 and J usage is TRBJ2-5; D uncertain. TRBJ2-1 explains the end of the DNA better; the J call may be wrong. This CDR3 comprises 13 residues. Looked up from germline, CDR1 is SGHAT and CDR2 is FQDESV (reference sequence). The CDR3 DNA reads TGTGCCAGCAGCTTAGGCCCGGCAAATGAGCAGTTCTTC. The encoded protein is CASSLGPANEQFF.

This clonotype was seen ten or more times. The chain has TRBV20-1 and TRBJ1-4; D is uncertain. The CDR3 sequence is 12 residues long. V lost 5 bases, J lost 7 bases, and 11 bases lay in between. Per germline, CDR1 DFQATT and CDR2 SNEGSKA (reference sequence). The CDR3 protein is CSAWAVSEKLFF. CDR3 nucleotides: TGCAGTGCTTGGGCAGTGAGTGAAAAACTGTTTTTT.

This clonotype was picked up a small number of times. The J gene is TRBJ2-3, the V gene TRBV4-3, with D perhaps given as TRBD1 or TRBD2 (5 bases each). Germline V gene lookup returns CDR1 LGHNA and CDR2 YSLEER. The CDR3 contains 16 residues. V was trimmed by 1 base and J by 6 bases, leaving 17 bases between them. CDR3: CASSQGGSGASDTQYF. The CDR3 region has the DNA TGCGCCAGCAGCCAAGGGGGGAGTGGAGCATCGGATACGCAGTATTTT.

The chain carries TRBV20-1 and TRBJ2-3; D gene ambiguous. This CDR3 has 12 amino acids. Looked up from germline, CDR1 is DFQATT and CDR2 is SNEGSKA (reference sequence). V lost 0 bases and J lost 8, with 9 bases in between. The CDR3 nucleotides are TGCAGTGCTAGAGAGGGCGGATTTACGCAGTATTTT. It specifies CSAREGGFTQYF.

This clonotype was detected only once. The chain joins TRBV20-1 to TRBJ2-7; the match to TRBD2 covers 7 bases. From germline, CDR1 is DFQATT and CDR2 SNEGSKA (reference sequence). Unmatched junction bases numbered 11, after V lost 6 bases and J lost 0 bases. The length of the CDR3 is 15 residues. In DNA form, the CDR3 reads TGCAGTGCAACTCATAGCGGGCCCTTCTCCTACGAGCAGTACTTC. Its translation: CSATHSGPFSYEQYF.

This clonotype was recorded a few times. This chain uses TRBV18 with TRBJ2-5; a possible D gene is TRBD2 (6 bases). This CDR3 region has 15 residues. CDR1 is KGHSH and CDR2 is LQKENI in the germline V gene. V lost 3 bases to trimming and J lost 4 bases, with 15 bases between them. CDR3 loop: CASSPNTGTGETQYF. Here the CDR3 DNA reads TGTGCCAGCTCACCTAATACCGGGACTGGAGAGACCCAGTACTTC.

This rearrangement joins TRBV7-2 to TRBJ2-3; 8 bases match TRBD2. The CDR3 extends over 18 amino acids. The junction had 14 bases not matched to a gene; V was cut back by 5 bases and J by 1 base. CDR1 is SGHTA and CDR2 is FQGNSA in the germline V gene. CDR3 amino acids: CASSPVLGLAGGTDTQYF. For the CDR3, the DNA is TGTGCCAGCAGCCCAGTACTTGGTCTAGCGGGCGGCACAGATACGCAGTATTTT.

CDR3 nucleotide sequence: TGTGCCAGCAGCCCCGCCTCCAGATCGAGGGGAAACACCATATATTTT. It specifies CASSPASRSRGNTIYF. The chain has TRBV7-2 and TRBJ1-3; D ambiguous. Germline CDR1 and CDR2: SGHTA and FQGNSA. The CDR3 totals 16 residues. Trimming took 5 bases from V and 4 from J, leaving 18 bases between them.

There are a few counts of this clonotype. This chain joins TRBV7-2 and TRBJ1-6; possible D gene TRBD1, 6 bases. Germline V gives CDR1 SGHTA, CDR2 FQGNSA. V dropped 4 bases and J dropped 9 bases, with 19 bases sitting between them. This CDR3 is built from 16 residues. CDR3: CASSSGGQALGSPLHF. The CDR3 DNA reads as TGTGCCAGCAGCTCGGGGGGGCAGGCCTTGGGTTCACCCCTCCACTTT. The full variable domain, its missing parts supplied by reference TRBV7-2 and TRBJ1-6, is GAGVSQSPSNKVTEKGKDVELRCDPISGHTALYWYRQSLGQGLEFLIYFQGNSAPDKSGLPSDRFSAERTGGSVSTLTIQRTQQEDSAVYLCASSSGGQALGSPLHFGNGTRLTVT.

This clonotype has more than one count but fewer than ten. A junction end diverges from the germline sequence, so it may reflect a read error. The V call is TRBV24-1, the J call TRBJ1-2; D gene ambiguous. There are 13 residues in the CDR3. Germline V CDR1 and CDR2: KGHDR, SFDVKD. CDR3 coding DNA: TGTGCCACCAGTAGTCAGGCTAACTATGGCTACACTTTC. Translated, it gives CATSSQANYGYTF.

As DNA, the CDR3 is TGTGCCAGCAGCCACACGAGGGCTGGGGAAGCTTTCTTT. Translated, it gives CASSHTRAGEAFF. This chain uses TRBV7-9 with TRBJ1-1; D unclear. V lost 5 bases to trimming and J lost 8 bases, with 15 bases between them. Germline CDR1 reads SEHNR; CDR2 reads FQNEAQ (reference sequence). The CDR3 sequence is 13 residues long.

V usage is TRBV9 and J usage is TRBJ2-1, with 10 nucleotides matching TRBD2. Germline assignment: CDR1 SGDLS and CDR2 YYNGEE. V was clipped by 1 base and J by 1 base; unmatched bases: 2. The CDR3 sequence is 16 residues long. The CDR3 loop is CASSVLAGDSYNEQFF. In DNA, the CDR3 is TGTGCCAGCAGCGTACTAGCGGGGGATTCCTACAATGAGCAGTTCTTC.

The chain combines TRBV6-6 with TRBJ2-7; D is unclear. V lost 7 bases and J 0 bases, leaving 13 bases between the germline ends. The CDR3 is 14 amino acids. CDR1 and CDR2 (germline): MNHNY, SVGAGI (reference sequence). CDR3 coding DNA: TGTGCCAGCAACGAGTTATTAAGCTCCTACGAGCAGTACTTC. This sequence encodes CASNELLSSYEQYF.

V and J are TRBV5-1 and TRBJ2-3, with D unclear. Trimming took off 1 base at V and 6 bases at J, with 6 bases between the two ends. CDR3 length equals 12 residues. Germline V gene sequence: CDR1 SGHRS, CDR2 YFSETQ. Here the CDR3 reads CASSLHSDTQYF. The CDR3 DNA sequence: TGCGCCAGCAGCTTGCATTCCGATACGCAGTATTTT.

The V and J genes are TRBV12-3 or TRBV12-4 and TRBJ2-3, with 13 positions matching TRBD2. J gave up 1 base and V 5 bases, and 3 bases lay outside the gene matches. The CDR3 length is 16 residues. The CDR3 sequence: CASSELAGGGTDTQYF. The CDR3 coding sequence is TGTGCCAGCAGTGAACTAGCGGGAGGGGGCACAGATACGCAGTATTTT.

The V gene is TRBV12-3 or TRBV12-4, the J gene TRBJ2-7; D may be TRBD2 (5 bases). With 5 bases removed from V and 4 bases from J, the gap between germline ends came to 18 bases. The CDR3 covers 15 residues. CDR3 bases: TGTGCCAGCAGTCGGGCGGAGGTAGCGTATTACGAGCAGTACTTC. Translated, it gives CASSRAEVAYYEQYF.

This clonotype has only a few counts. The J gene is TRBJ2-1, the V gene TRBV6-5; 10 bases agree with TRBD1. The germline V gene has CDR1 MNHEY and CDR2 SVGAGI. The CDR3 runs to 16 residues. Unmatched junction bases numbered 4, after V lost 2 bases and J lost 3 bases. CDR3 DNA: TGTGCCAGCAGTTACCTGACAGGGGGCGGCTACAATGAGCAGTTCTTC. Protein product: CASSYLTGGGYNEQFF.